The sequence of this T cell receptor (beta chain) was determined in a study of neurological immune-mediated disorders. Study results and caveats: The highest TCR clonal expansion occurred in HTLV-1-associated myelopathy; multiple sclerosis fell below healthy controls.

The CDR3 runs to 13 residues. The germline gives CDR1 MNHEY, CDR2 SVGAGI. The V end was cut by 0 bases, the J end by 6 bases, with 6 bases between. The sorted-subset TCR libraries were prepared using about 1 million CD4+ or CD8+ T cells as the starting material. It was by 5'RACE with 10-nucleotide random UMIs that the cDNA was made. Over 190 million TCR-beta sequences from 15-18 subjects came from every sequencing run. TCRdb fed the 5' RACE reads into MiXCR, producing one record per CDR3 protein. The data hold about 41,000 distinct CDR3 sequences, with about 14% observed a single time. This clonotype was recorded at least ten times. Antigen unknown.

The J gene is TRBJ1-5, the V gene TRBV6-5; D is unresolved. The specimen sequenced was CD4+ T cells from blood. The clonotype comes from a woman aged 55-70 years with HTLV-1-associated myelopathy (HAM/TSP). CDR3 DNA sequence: TGTGCCAGCAGTTACTCTGAGTCTCAGCCCCAGCATTTT. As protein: CASSYSESQPQHF.